The 10 T cell receptor beta chains in this list originate from one sample, sequenced in a study of Ad26.COV2.S vaccination and SARS-CoV-2 variants. Treatment: about 20 received Ad26.COV2.S at low or high dose, single or two shots; 5 received placebo; per-sample allocation not given. The investigators took samples on day 63 after the first vaccine or placebo injection. TCRdb's copy holds only in-frame clones and misses some; the assay was immunoSEQ multiplex PCR. The sample carries about 680,000 clones, about 89% recorded once. The specimen comprised peripheral blood, sampled in a trial of Ad26.COV2.S vaccine versus placebo. These receptor sequences come from a person between 18 and 60 years old who received the Ad26.COV2.S COVID-19 vaccine or a placebo.

The V and J genes are TRBV3-1 (or the pseudogene TRBV3-2) and TRBJ2-7; 11 bases agree with TRBD2. Trimming took 2 bases from V and 2 from J; bases not matched to a gene: 5. The CDR3 totals 16 residues. CDR1 and CDR2 (germline): LGHDT, YNNKEL (reference sequence). This chain's CDR3 is CASSQSSGRATYEQYF. The CDR3 DNA reads as TGTGCCAGCAGCCAAAGTAGCGGGAGGGCAACCTACGAGCAGTACTTC.

The rearrangement uses TRBV4-2 and TRBJ2-3; D is uncertain. CDR3 length: 14 amino acids. V lost 1 base and J lost 0, with 5 bases in between. Germline lookup yields CDR1 LGHNA and CDR2 YNFKEQ. CDR3 protein: CASSQVSSTDTQYF. The CDR3, as DNA: TGTGCCAGCAGCCAAGTATCCAGCACAGATACGCAGTATTTT.

The chain uses TRBV2 and TRBJ2-7; no reliable D call. The CDR3 consists of 13 residues. Trimming cost V 6 bases and J 3 bases, with 12 bases left between them. Germline V gene lookup returns CDR1 SNHLY and CDR2 FYNNEI. The CDR3, as DNA: TGTGCCAGCAGCGGTAGGGCAAGCTACGAGCAGTACTTC. Protein sequence: CASSGRASYEQYF.

The chain has TRBV27 and TRBJ2-2; a possible D gene is TRBD1 (6 bases). Germline-derived CDR1 and CDR2 are MNHEY and SMNVEV (reference sequence). This CDR3 has 16 residues. V was shortened by 2 bases and J by 3 bases, with 13 bases between the two germline ends. The CDR3: CASSLGAGVDTGELFF. The CDR3 region has the DNA TGTGCCAGCAGTTTAGGGGCAGGGGTAGACACCGGGGAGCTGTTTTTT.

The genes are TRBV7-7 and TRBJ2-1, with 8 bases fitting TRBD2. This CDR3 contains 15 residues. The germline V gene encodes CDR1 SSHAT and CDR2 FNYEAQ (reference sequence). V dropped 2 bases and J dropped 9; count of bases not matched to a gene: 9. This CDR3 is CASSLQAGATTEQFF. In DNA, the CDR3 is TGTGCCAGCAGCTTACAAGCGGGGGCCACGACTGAGCAGTTCTTC. Looking up the rest from reference TRBV7-7 and TRBJ2-1 gives the full variable domain: GAGVSQSPRYKVTKRGQDVTLRCDPISSHATLYWYQQALGQGPEFLTYFNYEAQPDKSGLPSDRFSAERPEGSISTLTIQRTEQRDSAMYRCASSLQAGATTEQFFGPGTRLTVL.

The genes are TRBV6-5 and TRBJ2-7; the match to TRBD1 covers 9 bases. The J segment lost 0 bases and the V segment lost 8 bases, leaving 2 bases of the junction unmatched. Germline CDR1 MNHEY, CDR2 SVGAGI. This CDR3 spans 13 amino acids. The CDR3 DNA follows: TGTGCCAGCGGGACAGGGCTCTCCTACGAGCAGTACTTC. It encodes CASGTGLSYEQYF.

This clone was counted between two and nine times. The chain joins TRBV2 to TRBJ1-2, with D hard to call. CDR3 length: 14 residues. CDR1 SNHLY and CDR2 FYNNEI come from the germline V gene. V was shortened by 6 bases and J by 0 bases, with 11 bases between the two germline ends. The CDR3 coding sequence is TGTGCCAGCAGGATTCACGGGACTAACTATGGCTACACCTTC. Encoded protein: CASRIHGTNYGYTF.

J is TRBJ2-7 and V is TRBV10-3, with D unresolved. Germline V gene lookup returns CDR1 ENHRY and CDR2 SYGVKD. Trimming took off 6 bases at V and 6 bases at J, with 12 bases between the two ends. This CDR3 comprises 12 residues. DNA for the CDR3: TGTGCCATCAGCAGTCCCCGCGGCGAGCAGTACTTC. Protein sequence: CAISSPRGEQYF.

The count of this clone is one. This chain links TRBV30 with TRBJ1-1, with unresolved D. The germline V gene encodes CDR1 GTSNPN and CDR2 SVGIG (reference sequence). V was pared by 3 bases and J by 6 bases, with 11 bases between. The CDR3 sequence is 12 residues long. The CDR3 coding sequence is TGTGCCTGGAGCGCGATCGGTGCTGAAGCTTTCTTT. This sequence encodes CAWSAIGAEAFF.

The gene calls are TRBV6-1 and TRBJ1-1; no reliable D call. This CDR3 is 14 amino acids long. The V end was cut by 1 base, the J end by 5 bases, with 11 bases between. CDR1 and CDR2 from the germline V gene are MNHNS and SASEGT. The CDR3 protein is CASSEGTARTEAFF. The CDR3 DNA sequence: TGTGCCAGCAGTGAAGGGACGGCCCGAACTGAAGCTTTCTTT.